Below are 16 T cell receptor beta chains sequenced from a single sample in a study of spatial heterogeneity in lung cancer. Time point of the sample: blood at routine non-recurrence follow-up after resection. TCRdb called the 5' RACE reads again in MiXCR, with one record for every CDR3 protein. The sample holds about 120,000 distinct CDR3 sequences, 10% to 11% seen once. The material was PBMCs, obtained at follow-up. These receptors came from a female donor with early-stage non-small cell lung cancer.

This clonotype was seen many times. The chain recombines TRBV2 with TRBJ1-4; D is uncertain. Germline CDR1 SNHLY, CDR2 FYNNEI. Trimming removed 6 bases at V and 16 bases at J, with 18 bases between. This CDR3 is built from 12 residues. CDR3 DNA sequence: TGTGCCAGCAGGACCCCCCTTGGGGAACCGTTTTTT. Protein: CASRTPLGEPFF.

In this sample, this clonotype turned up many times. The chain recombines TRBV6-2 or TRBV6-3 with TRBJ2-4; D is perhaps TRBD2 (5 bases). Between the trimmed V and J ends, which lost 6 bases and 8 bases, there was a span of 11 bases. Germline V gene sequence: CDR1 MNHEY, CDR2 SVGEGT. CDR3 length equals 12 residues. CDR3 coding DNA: TGTGCCAGCAGCACGACGGGATACATTCAGTACTTC. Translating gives CASSTTGYIQYF.

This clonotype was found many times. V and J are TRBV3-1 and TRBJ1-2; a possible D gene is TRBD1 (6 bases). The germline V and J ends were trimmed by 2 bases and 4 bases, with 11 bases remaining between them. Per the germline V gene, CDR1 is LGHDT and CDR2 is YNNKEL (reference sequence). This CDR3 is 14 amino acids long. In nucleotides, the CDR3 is TGTGCCAGCAGCCAAATGGACAGTCGCTATGGCTACACCTTC. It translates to CASSQMDSRYGYTF.

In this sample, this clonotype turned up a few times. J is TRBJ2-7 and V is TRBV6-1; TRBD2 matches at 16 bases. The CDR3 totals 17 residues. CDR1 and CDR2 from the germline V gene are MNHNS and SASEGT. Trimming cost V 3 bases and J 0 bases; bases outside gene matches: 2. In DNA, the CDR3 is TGTGCCAGCAGTGACGGGACTAGCGGGAGGGCCTCCTACGAGCAGTACGTC. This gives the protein CASSDGTSGRASYEQYV.

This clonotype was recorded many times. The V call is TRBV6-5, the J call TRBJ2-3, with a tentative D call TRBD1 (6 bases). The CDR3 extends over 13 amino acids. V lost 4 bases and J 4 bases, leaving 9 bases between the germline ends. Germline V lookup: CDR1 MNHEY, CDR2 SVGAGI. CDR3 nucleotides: TGTGCCAGCAGTTTACAGGGCCCAGATACGCAGTATTTT. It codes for CASSLQGPDTQYF.

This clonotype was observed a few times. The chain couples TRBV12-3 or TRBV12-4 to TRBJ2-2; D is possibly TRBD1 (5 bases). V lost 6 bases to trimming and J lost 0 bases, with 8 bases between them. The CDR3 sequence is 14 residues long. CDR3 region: CASRSTANTGELFF. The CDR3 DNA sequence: TGTGCCAGCAGATCGACAGCGAACACCGGGGAGCTGTTTTTT.

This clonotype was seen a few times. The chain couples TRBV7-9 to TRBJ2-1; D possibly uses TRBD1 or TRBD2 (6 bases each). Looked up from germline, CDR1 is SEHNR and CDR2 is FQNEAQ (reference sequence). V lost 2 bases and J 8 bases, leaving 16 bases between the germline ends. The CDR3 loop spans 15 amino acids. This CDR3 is CASSLTGTSKDEQFF. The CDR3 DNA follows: TGTGCCAGCAGCTTAACAGGGACTTCTAAGGATGAGCAGTTCTTC.

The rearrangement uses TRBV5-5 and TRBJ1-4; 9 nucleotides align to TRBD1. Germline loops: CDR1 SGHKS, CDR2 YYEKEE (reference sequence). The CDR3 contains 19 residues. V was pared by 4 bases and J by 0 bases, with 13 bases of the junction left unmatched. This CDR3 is CASSRGQGPREATNEKLFF. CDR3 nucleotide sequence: TGTGCCAGCAGCAGGGGACAGGGCCCGCGGGAAGCAACTAATGAAAAACTGTTTTTT.

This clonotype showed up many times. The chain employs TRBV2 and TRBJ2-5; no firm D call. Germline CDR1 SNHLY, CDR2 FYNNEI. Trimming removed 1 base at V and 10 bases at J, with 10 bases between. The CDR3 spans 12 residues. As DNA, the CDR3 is TGTGCCAGCAGTGAAGGCAGGCTTGTCCAGTACTTC. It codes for CASSEGRLVQYF.

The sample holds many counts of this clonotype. The CDR3 bases are TGTGCCAGCAGCCAAAGAGAGGGGTATGAGCAGTACTTC. This translates into CASSQREGYEQYF. The rearrangement joins TRBV4-2 to TRBJ2-7; D may match TRBD1 or TRBD2 (5 bases each). This CDR3 has 13 residues. CDR1 is LGHNA and CDR2 is YNFKEQ in the germline V gene. V dropped 2 bases and J dropped 7 bases, with 12 bases sitting between them.

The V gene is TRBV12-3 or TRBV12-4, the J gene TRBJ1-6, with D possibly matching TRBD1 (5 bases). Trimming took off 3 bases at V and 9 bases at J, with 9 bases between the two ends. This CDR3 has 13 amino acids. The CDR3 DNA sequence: TGTGCCAGCAGTTTGAACAGGCTTTCACCCCTCCACTTT. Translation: CASSLNRLSPLHF.

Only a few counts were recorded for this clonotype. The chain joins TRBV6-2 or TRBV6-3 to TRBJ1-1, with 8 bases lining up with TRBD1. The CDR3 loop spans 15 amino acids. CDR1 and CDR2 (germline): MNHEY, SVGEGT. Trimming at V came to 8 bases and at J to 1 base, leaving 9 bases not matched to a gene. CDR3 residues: CASLVWGTGNTEAFF. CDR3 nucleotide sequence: TGTGCCAGCCTCGTATGGGGGACAGGGAACACTGAAGCTTTCTTT.

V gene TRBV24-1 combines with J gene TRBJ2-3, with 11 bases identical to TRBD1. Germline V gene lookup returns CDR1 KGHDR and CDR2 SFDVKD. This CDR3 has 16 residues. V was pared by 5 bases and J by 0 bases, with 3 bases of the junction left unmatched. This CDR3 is CATSGGQGASTDTQYF. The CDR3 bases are TGTGCCACCAGTGGCGGACAGGGGGCTAGCACAGATACGCAGTATTTT.

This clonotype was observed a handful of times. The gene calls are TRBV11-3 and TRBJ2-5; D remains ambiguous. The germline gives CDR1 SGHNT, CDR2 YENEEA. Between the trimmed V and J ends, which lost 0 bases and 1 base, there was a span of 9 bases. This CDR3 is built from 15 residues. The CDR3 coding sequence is TGTGCCAGCAGCTTAGACCCAGGACCCCAAGAGACCCAGTACTTC. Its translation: CASSLDPGPQETQYF.

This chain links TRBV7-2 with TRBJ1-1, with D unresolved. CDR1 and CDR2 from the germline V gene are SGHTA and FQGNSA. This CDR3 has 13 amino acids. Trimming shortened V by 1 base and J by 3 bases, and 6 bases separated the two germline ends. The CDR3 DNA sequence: TGTGCCAGCAGCTTAGTCCATTACACTGAAGCTTTCTTT. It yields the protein CASSLVHYTEAFF. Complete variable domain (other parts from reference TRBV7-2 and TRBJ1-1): GAGVSQSPSNKVTEKGKDVELRCDPISGHTALYWYRQSLGQGLEFLIYFQGNSAPDKSGLPSDRFSAERTGGSVSTLTIQRTQQEDSAVYLCASSLVHYTEAFFGQGTRLTVV.

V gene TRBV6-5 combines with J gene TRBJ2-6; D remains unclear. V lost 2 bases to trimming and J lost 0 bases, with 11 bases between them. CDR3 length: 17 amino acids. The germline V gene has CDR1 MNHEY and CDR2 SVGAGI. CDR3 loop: CASSYARGGSGANVLTF. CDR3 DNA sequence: TGTGCCAGCAGTTACGCCCGTGGCGGCTCTGGGGCCAACGTCCTGACTTTC.